Below, 20 T cell receptor beta chains from the same sample are listed, as sequenced in a study of CD8 T cells in Susac syndrome. RNA in amounts of roughly 0.5 to 1 ug was reverse transcribed with random hexamers. Using its own MiXCR run on the immunoSEQ multiplex PCR reads, TCRdb lists one record per CDR3 protein. This table holds around 200,000 distinct CDR3 sequences, 85% to 95% found once. The material sequenced was CD4+ T cells from PBMCs. These receptors came from a human donor in good health.

V is TRBV28 and J is TRBJ2-7, with D uncertain. CDR1 MDHEN and CDR2 SYDVKM come from the germline V gene. The CDR3 runs 12 residues. With 4 bases removed from V and 7 bases from J, the gap between germline ends came to 11 bases. The CDR3 DNA reads as TGTGCCAGCAGTTCGGGCTCTCGAGAGCAGTACGTC. Protein product: CASSSGSREQYV.

The V and J genes are TRBV23-1 and TRBJ1-5; no clear D. TRBV23-1 is labeled an ORF, and its function is uncertain. The CDR3 sequence is 13 residues long. Trimming removed 7 bases at V and 5 bases at J, with 12 bases between. The CDR3 region has the DNA TGCGCCAGCATAGGAGGGAGGGATCAGCCCCAGCATTTT. Translated, it gives CASIGGRDQPQHF.

This chain uses TRBV30 with TRBJ2-2; D is unresolved. CDR1 is GTSNPN, CDR2 SVGIG, per germline (reference sequence). The CDR3 covers 10 residues. V was shortened by 8 bases and J by 5 bases, with 6 bases between the two germline ends. CDR3 in amino acids: CAGSTGELFF. For the CDR3, the DNA is TGTGCCGGGTCGACCGGGGAGCTGTTTTTT.

The V gene is TRBV12-2, the J gene TRBJ2-7; TRBD2 reflects the table's D call only, with no check against the DNA. TRBV12-2 is a known pseudogene. The CDR3 is made up of 14 amino acids. The CDR3 sequence: CASRLARRGGEQYV. The DNA for the CDR3 is TGTGCAAGTCGCTTAGCGAGGCGGGGAGGCGAGCAGTACGTC.

The chain employs TRBV29-1 and TRBJ2-2; 10 bases are a match to TRBD1. Germline CDR1 is SQVTM and CDR2 is ANQGSEA. V lost 6 bases and J lost 7; bases outside the gene matches: 5. The CDR3 sequence is 13 residues long. The DNA of the CDR3 is TGCAGCGTAGACAGGGGGCAGAGCGGGGAGCTGTTTTTT. Protein product: CSVDRGQSGELFF.

V and J are TRBV18 and TRBJ2-5; 8 bases align to TRBD1. The CDR3 has 16 amino acids. The V segment lost 0 bases and the J segment 5 bases; nucleotides outside the gene matches: 8. Germline V gene lookup returns CDR1 KGHSH and CDR2 LQKENI. This CDR3 reads CASSPPFDRGGETQYF. CDR3 DNA: TGTGCCAGCTCACCACCCTTCGACAGGGGCGGTGAGACCCAGTACTTC. The entire variable domain, with the rest obtained from reference TRBV18 and TRBJ2-5, is as follows: NAGVMQNPRHLVRRRGQEARLRCSPMKGHSHVYWYRQLPEEGLKFMVYLQKENIIDESGMPKERFSAEFPKEGPSILRIQQVVRGDSAAYFCASSPPFDRGGETQYFGPGTRLLVL.

The chain recombines TRBV20-1 with TRBJ2-7, with TRBD1 matching over 9 bases. Germline CDR1 is DFQATT and CDR2 is SNEGSKA (reference sequence). V was pared by 3 bases and J by 5 bases, with 8 bases of the junction left unmatched. The CDR3 consists of 14 residues. The CDR3 sequence is CSARGRTGVNEQYV. CDR3 bases: TGCAGTGCTAGGGGAAGGACAGGGGTGAACGAGCAGTACGTC.

V and J are TRBV20-1 and TRBJ1-5; 8 nucleotides line up with TRBD1. The CDR3 consists of 13 residues. Germline CDR1 is DFQATT and CDR2 is SNEGSKA (reference sequence). V was pared by 4 bases and J by 4 bases, with 3 bases of the junction left unmatched. CDR3 nucleotide sequence: TGCAGTGCTATGGACAGGGCTAATCAGCCCCAGCATTTT. Translation gives CSAMDRANQPQHF.

The sample holds a few counts of this clonotype. V usage is TRBV13 and J usage is TRBJ1-3; D is unclear. The V gene lost 4 bases and the J gene lost 2 bases, with 0 bases spanning the gap. Germline V gene data show CDR1 as PRHDT and CDR2 as FYEKMQ (reference sequence). This CDR3 has 11 residues. In nucleotides, the CDR3 is TGTGCCAGCAGCTCTGGAAACACCATATATTTT. This codes for CASSSGNTIYF.

The CDR3 spells CASSPRGSSYEQYF. The CDR3 DNA sequence: TGTGCCAGCAGCCCCCGGGGGAGCTCCTACGAGCAGTACTTC. The chain is built from TRBV9 and TRBJ2-7; D perhaps matches TRBD2 (6 bases). CDR1 and CDR2 (germline): SGDLS, YYNGEE. The CDR3 spans 14 residues. Trimming cost V 4 bases and J 0 bases, with 11 bases left between them. The complete variable domain, with remaining parts taken from reference TRBV9 and TRBJ2-7, reads DSGVTQTPKHLITATGQRVTLRCSPRSGDLSVYWYQQSLDQGLQFLIQYYNGEERAKGNILERFSAQQFPDLHSELNLSSLELGDSALYFCASSPRGSSYEQYFGPGTRLTVT.

This sequence joins TRBV27 and TRBJ2-7, with D uncertain. The germline CDR1 and CDR2 sequences are MNHEY and SMNVEV (reference sequence). V dropped 11 bases and J dropped 2 bases, with 16 bases sitting between them. The CDR3 is 13 amino acids. CDR3 sequence reads: CAPQPDRPYEQYV. The CDR3 DNA reads as TGTGCCCCTCAACCAGACCGCCCCTACGAGCAGTACGTC.

V gene TRBV29-1 combines with J gene TRBJ2-1; D uncertain. V shed 5 bases and J shed 8 bases, with 13 bases lying between them. Germline CDR1 reads SQVTM; CDR2 reads ANQGSEA. This CDR3 is built from 12 residues. The CDR3 DNA is TGCAGCGTTCTCTTAAAGGCGGATGAGCAGTTCTTC. This sequence encodes CSVLLKADEQFF.

V and J are TRBV24-1 and TRBJ2-5, with TRBD2 identical over 10 bases. The V gene end was trimmed by 4 bases and the J gene end by 5 bases; junction bases not matched to a gene: 9. Germline values: CDR1 KGHDR, CDR2 SFDVKD. The CDR3 runs to 16 residues. The CDR3 sequence is CATSEAGTSVEETQYF. CDR3 sequence (DNA): TGTGCCACCAGTGAAGCCGGGACTAGCGTGGAGGAGACCCAGTACTTC.

The genes are TRBV3-1 and TRBJ1-2, with D unresolved. CDR1 is LGHDT, CDR2 YNNKEL, per germline (reference sequence). The CDR3 is made up of 15 amino acids. Trimming shortened V by 1 base and J by 8 bases, and 17 bases separated the two germline ends. In DNA, the CDR3 is TGTGCCAGCAGCCAAGGCGCGGTTCGGGCCGTCGGCTACACCTTC. This translates into CASSQGAVRAVGYTF.

This chain joins TRBV27 and TRBJ1-5; D is uncertain. The CDR3 is 12 amino acids. Trimming cost V 8 bases and J 3 bases, with 8 bases left between them. CDR1 and CDR2 (germline): MNHEY, SMNVEV (reference sequence). The CDR3 DNA reads TGTGCCAGCGGGCAGTTCAATCAGCCCCAGCATTTT. Translation: CASGQFNQPQHF.

The chain has TRBV15 and TRBJ2-1; D is uncertain. The germline gives CDR1 LNHNV, CDR2 YYDKDF (reference sequence). CDR3 length: 15 amino acids. V lost 3 bases and J lost 1, with 10 bases in between. Here the CDR3 DNA reads TGTGCCACCAGCAGGGGTGACTGGTCCTACAATGAGCAGTTCTTC. This sequence encodes CATSRGDWSYNEQFF.

The chain carries TRBV30 and TRBJ1-5, with D possibly matching TRBD1 (6 bases). Trimming left V 3 bases short and J 4 bases short, with 10 bases between. The CDR3 is 13 amino acids. The V gene's germline CDR1 is GTSNPN and CDR2 SVGIG (reference sequence). This CDR3 reads CAWSLTGNQPQHF. In nucleotides, the CDR3 is TGTGCCTGGAGCCTAACAGGGAATCAGCCCCAGCATTTT. Supplemented by reference TRBV30 and TRBJ1-5, the full variable domain reads SQTIHQWPATLVQPVGSPLSLECTVEGTSNPNLYWYRQAAGRGLQLLFYSVGIGQISSEVPQNLSASRPQDRQFILSSKKLLLSDSGFYLCAWSLTGNQPQHFGDGTRLSIL.

V is TRBV7-2 and J is TRBJ2-1; TRBD2 agrees at 7 bases. V trimming: 0 bases; J trimming: 4 bases; junction bases outside the gene matches: 9. The CDR3 covers 17 residues. In germline, CDR1 is SGHTA, CDR2 FQGNSA. CDR3 protein: CASSLAVLAEGYNEQFF. DNA for the CDR3: TGTGCCAGCAGCTTAGCCGTTCTAGCGGAGGGGTACAATGAGCAGTTCTTC.

This chain connects TRBV7-2 to TRBJ2-2; D is unclear. The CDR3 has 14 amino acids. Per the germline V gene, CDR1 is SGHTA and CDR2 is FQGNSA. Deletions cut 1 base from V and 5 bases from J, with 8 bases between. The CDR3 here is CASSLGWQTGELFF. Here the CDR3 DNA reads TGTGCCAGCAGCTTAGGATGGCAGACCGGGGAGCTGTTTTTT. Drawing the rest from reference TRBV7-2 and TRBJ2-2, the complete variable domain is GAGVSQSPSNKVTEKGKDVELRCDPISGHTALYWYRQSLGQGLEFLIYFQGNSAPDKSGLPSDRFSAERTGGSVSTLTIQRTQQEDSAVYLCASSLGWQTGELFFGEGSRLTVL.

This clonotype was detected once. The V and J genes are TRBV18 and TRBJ2-5; TRBD2 might be the D (6 bases). Germline CDR1 KGHSH, CDR2 LQKENI. The CDR3 runs 13 residues. V was cut by 6 bases and J by 2 bases, with 10 bases left in between. The chain's CDR3 is CASSGGHQETQYF. CDR3 sequence (DNA): TGTGCCAGCTCGGGGGGTCATCAAGAGACCCAGTACTTC.